This T cell receptor (beta chain) is drawn from a study of blood T cell repertoires in COVID-19. About the research overall: Acute and convalescent COVID-19 specimens originated in the United States, Italy and Spain. PBMCs, B-cell-depleted T cells, or T cells provided the cDNA or gDNA that made up the material.

In the authors' workflow: Nucleated cell counts were estimated from reference gene primer amplification. Some clones are missing from TCRdb's copy, which holds only in-frame ones; the method was immunoSEQ multiplex PCR. V and J calls and clone size follow that table, whereas D and trimming were derived from the DNA. The repertoire holds fewer than 90,000 clones, with 88% as singletons. This clone has just one count. The germline V and J ends were trimmed by 5 bases and 9 bases, with 19 bases remaining between them. The CDR3 totals 15 residues. CDR1 is MNHEY, CDR2 SMNVEV, per germline (reference sequence).

This chain connects TRBV27 to TRBJ2-2, with D perhaps TRBD2 (6 bases). The clonotype comes from a man aged 70-80 years with acute or convalescent COVID-19. The source material was peripheral blood. The CDR3 nucleotides read TGTGCCAGCAGTCCCCGGACTGGGGGGAATAGGGAGCTGTTTTTT. It yields the protein CASSPRTGGNRELFF.